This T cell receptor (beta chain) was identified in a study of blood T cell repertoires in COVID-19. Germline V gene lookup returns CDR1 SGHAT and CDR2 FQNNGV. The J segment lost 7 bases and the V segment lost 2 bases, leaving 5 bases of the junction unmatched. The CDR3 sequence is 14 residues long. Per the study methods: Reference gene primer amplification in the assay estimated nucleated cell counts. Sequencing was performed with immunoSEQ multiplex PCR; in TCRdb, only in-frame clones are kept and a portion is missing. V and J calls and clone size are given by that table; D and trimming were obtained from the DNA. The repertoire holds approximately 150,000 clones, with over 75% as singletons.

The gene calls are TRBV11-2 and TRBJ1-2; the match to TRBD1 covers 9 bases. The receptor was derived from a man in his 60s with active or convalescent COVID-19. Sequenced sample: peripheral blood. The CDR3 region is CASSLPGQGSGYTF. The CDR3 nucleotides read TGTGCCAGCAGCTTACCGGGACAGGGTAGTGGCTACACCTTC.